This T cell receptor beta chain was sequenced in a study of CXCR3-negative and CXCR3-positive naive CD8 T cells. Whole-study results and caveats: Naive cells used TRBV-TRBJ genes in much the same way whether CXCR3-negative or CXCR3-positive; memory cells did not. Diversity ran similarly high across both naive subsets but far lower in memory CD8+ cells. The study found CXCR3 expression partially decreased after cryopreservation and ran most assays on fresh PBMCs.

The libraries of TRB cDNA were constructed through 5' RACE using UMI labels. TCRdb re-called the 5' RACE reads and gives one entry per CDR3 protein, without DNA. This repertoire includes around 57,000 distinct CDR3 sequences. As for this clonotype: What it binds is unknown.

Germline V gives CDR1 SGHRS, CDR2 YFSETQ. This CDR3 contains 16 residues. Sequencing was carried out using memory CD8+ T cells from blood. The chain carries TRBV5-1 and TRBJ2-7; TCRdb's assignment of TRBD1 cannot be checked, as there is no DNA. The sequence was obtained from a human donor in good health. Some clones in this sample may be carry-over from other donors' samples. The CDR3 here is CASSPLPGQVTYEQYF.